This T cell receptor beta chain comes out of a study of monozygotic twins with inflammatory bowel disease. The germline CDR1 and CDR2 sequences are SGHRS and YFSETQ. This CDR3 spans 16 amino acids. Findings and limits, study-wide: TCRbeta inverse Simpson diversity was decreased in IBD patients versus healthy co-twins. A lone strong IBD-associated signal or clonotype found no support.

The template was total RNA from whole blood, with no T cell sorting. On this clonotype itself: What it binds is not known.

Per TCR library, 3500 ng of total RNA was used. TCRdb re-called the 5' RACE reads and shows each CDR3 protein once, DNA omitted. Its table records about 380,000 distinct CDR3 sequences. V usage is TRBV5-1 and J usage is TRBJ1-6; the D call from TCRdb, TRBD1, cannot be confirmed without DNA. Source material: blood. The source of this sequence is a human donor with ulcerative colitis or Crohn's disease, or a healthy co-twin of an affected twin (not recorded which). The CDR3 protein is CASSARDTGRNSPLHF.